This T cell receptor beta chain comes out of a study of regulatory T cells in long-lasting Graves disease. The authors built TCR beta libraries using iRepertoire HTBI primers and Arm-PCR of CDR3 regions. TCRdb independently ran MiXCR on the multiplex PCR reads; one entry per CDR3 protein. The data contain 300,000 to 450,000 distinct CDR3 sequences, 15% to 19% of them seen just once; the ten biggest clones take up about 20%. Time point reported: newly diagnosed GD, antithyroid drugs for less than 3 months. Scientists built the TCR library using RNA that was extracted from PBMCs. CDR1 is MRHNA and CDR2 is SNTAGT in the germline V gene. The CDR3 sequence is 13 residues long. V was pared by 3 bases and J by 3 bases, with 9 bases between.

The clonotype originates from a female donor with Graves disease. This specimen consisted of peripheral blood mononuclear cells (PBMCs), obtained at new diagnosis, from a patient treated with antithyroid drugs. V usage is TRBV6-4 and J usage is TRBJ2-7; TRBD2 is a possible D gene (6 bases). The CDR3 coding sequence is TGTGCCAGCAGTGAAGTGGGAGGCTACGAGCAGTACTTC. This codes for CASSEVGGYEQYF.